A single sample gave rise to the 28 T cell receptor beta chains below, sequenced in a study of T cell responses to AZD1222 COVID-19 vaccine. The method was immunoSEQ multiplex PCR; TCRdb's version includes in-frame clones alone and lacks a portion of them. The table lists approximately 180,000 clones, 90% to 95% of them singletons. The specimen comprised peripheral blood, sampled 28 days after the second dose of the MenACWY control vaccine. The receptors originated from an adult who received the MenACWY meningococcal vaccine as a control.

V usage is TRBV12-3 or TRBV12-4 and J usage is TRBJ2-5; the D is unclear. Trimming took off 3 bases at V and 13 bases at J, with 12 bases between the two ends. The CDR3 spans 11 residues. CDR3 residues: CASSFGGILYF. In nucleotides, the CDR3 is TGTGCCAGCAGTTTTGGTGGGATTCTGTACTTC.

The table lists this clone with many counts. The V and J genes are TRBV24-1 and TRBJ2-3; 7 nucleotides agree with TRBD1. The J segment lost 4 bases and the V segment lost 4 bases, leaving 4 bases of the junction unmatched. Germline V CDR1 and CDR2: KGHDR, SFDVKD. CDR3 length: 14 amino acids. CDR3 sequence: CATSEPGTADTQYF. CDR3 coding DNA: TGTGCCACCAGTGAACCCGGGACAGCAGATACGCAGTATTTT.

The chain carries TRBV2 and TRBJ1-2; a weak D match, TRBD1 (6 bases). The V gene's germline CDR1 is SNHLY and CDR2 FYNNEI. This CDR3 spans 11 amino acids. Trimming removed 8 bases at V and 5 bases at J, with 9 bases between. CDR3 nucleotides: TGTGCCAGCCGGACAGCGTATGGCTACACCTTC. Translation gives CASRTAYGYTF. The variable domain in full, completed from reference TRBV2 and TRBJ1-2, reads EPEVTQTPSHQVTQMGQEVILRCVPISNHLYFYWYRQILGQKVEFLVSFYNNEISEKSEIFDDQFSVERPDGSNFTLKIRSTKLEDSAMYFCASRTAYGYTFGSGTRLTVV.

V is TRBV5-1 and J is TRBJ2-5, with D unresolved. The CDR3 extends over 13 amino acids. V lost 5 bases to trimming and J lost 1 base, with 9 bases between them. CDR1 and CDR2 from the germline V gene are SGHRS and YFSETQ. For the CDR3, the DNA is TGCGCCAGCAGACAGACATCCCAAGAGACCCAGTACTTC. This sequence encodes CASRQTSQETQYF.

The chain links TRBV6-5 to TRBJ1-1, with a possible D match to TRBD1 (6 bases). Between the trimmed V and J ends, which lost 6 bases and 4 bases, there was a span of 18 bases. The germline V gene has CDR1 MNHEY and CDR2 SVGAGI. CDR3 length: 15 amino acids. DNA of the CDR3: TGTGCCAGCAGGTCTCTGTCAGGGGAATCCACTGAAGCTTTCTTT. This translates into CASRSLSGESTEAFF.

The V and J genes are TRBV9 and TRBJ1-1; D gene ambiguous. CDR1 and CDR2 (germline): SGDLS, YYNGEE. Trimming left V 1 base short and J 5 bases short, with 9 bases between. This CDR3 is 13 amino acids long. The CDR3 region has the DNA TGTGCCAGCAGCGTAAGGGAGGGAACTGAAGCTTTCTTT. Its translation is CASSVREGTEAFF.

This chain uses TRBV6-2 or TRBV6-3 with TRBJ2-5; 9 nucleotides agree with TRBD2. J gave up 0 bases and V 2 bases, and 10 bases lay outside the gene matches. The CDR3 runs to 18 residues. The germline V gene encodes CDR1 MNHEY and CDR2 SVGEGT. CDR3 in amino acids: CASSYPFTSGWYQETQYF. The CDR3, as DNA: TGTGCCAGCAGTTACCCCTTTACTAGCGGGTGGTACCAAGAGACCCAGTACTTC.

The chain couples TRBV7-8 to TRBJ2-3; D possibly uses TRBD1 or TRBD2 (7 bases each). The CDR3 sequence is 15 residues long. With 5 bases removed from V and 0 bases from J, the gap between germline ends came to 12 bases. The germline CDR1 and CDR2 sequences are SGHVS and FQNEAQ. The CDR3 nucleotides are TGTGCCAGCAGCCCCAGGGGGGGTAGCACAGATACGCAGTATTTT. Protein sequence: CASSPRGGSTDTQYF.

Of note for this clone: The same CDR3 can be traced to other DNA sequences in this sample. The gene calls are TRBV12-3 or TRBV12-4 and TRBJ2-2; D assignment may be TRBD1 or TRBD2 (5 bases each). The germline V and J ends were trimmed by 6 bases and 5 bases, with 10 bases remaining between them. The CDR3 length is 13 residues. In nucleotides, the CDR3 is TGTGCCAGCAGGCAGGGCGGGACCGGGGAGCTGTTTTTT. Its translation is CASRQGGTGELFF.

This chain links TRBV3-1 (or the pseudogene TRBV3-2) with TRBJ2-7, with 9 nucleotides matching TRBD1. Losses at the gene ends were 4 bases for V and 3 bases for J; bases not matched to a gene: 1. Per germline, CDR1 LGHDT and CDR2 YNNKEL (reference sequence). This CDR3 is built from 13 residues. The CDR3 DNA is TGTGCCAGCAGCCCGGGACAGGGCTACGAGCAGTACTTC. It yields the protein CASSPGQGYEQYF.

V gene TRBV7-6 combines with J gene TRBJ2-1; 10 nucleotides line up with TRBD2. Germline trimming cut 5 bases from V and 6 bases from J; bases unmatched to any gene: 10. There are 16 residues in the CDR3. From germline, CDR1 is SGHVS and CDR2 FNYEAQ. The DNA of the CDR3 is TGTGCCAGCAGCGCAGTTTGGCTAGCGGGAGTCAATGAGCAGTTCTTC. Protein sequence: CASSAVWLAGVNEQFF.

Written as DNA, the CDR3 is TGTGCCAGCAGCCCCGGACAAACCGCTTACGAGCAGTACTTC. It translates to CASSPGQTAYEQYF. The chain employs TRBV3-1 (or the pseudogene TRBV3-2) and TRBJ2-7, with a possible D match to TRBD1 (5 bases). The V end was cut by 4 bases, the J end by 4 bases, with 14 bases between. Germline V gene data show CDR1 as LGHDT and CDR2 as YNNKEL (reference sequence). The CDR3 has 14 amino acids.

The chain links TRBV19 to TRBJ1-2; no firm D call. Germline CDR1 and CDR2: LNHDA and SQIVND (reference sequence). This CDR3 region has 15 residues. V was cut by 6 bases and J by 8 bases, with 22 bases left in between. DNA for the CDR3: TGTGCCAGTAGCATCACCCGGCCGTCATATCTCGGCTACACCTTC. Amino acid sequence: CASSITRPSYLGYTF.

This clone was detected only a few times. J is TRBJ2-2 and V is TRBV19; the D gene could be TRBD1 or TRBD2 (5 bases each). The CDR3 has 17 residues. The germline CDR1 and CDR2 sequences are LNHDA and SQIVND (reference sequence). Between the trimmed V and J ends, which lost 1 base and 6 bases, there was a span of 18 bases. The CDR3 region is CASSIGPTAAGAGELFF. Written as DNA, the CDR3 is TGTGCCAGTAGTATAGGCCCGACAGCGGCAGGCGCCGGGGAGCTGTTTTTT.

The chain has TRBV5-1 and TRBJ1-1; a possible D gene is TRBD1 (6 bases). CDR1 is SGHRS and CDR2 is YFSETQ in the germline V gene. V was pared by 4 bases and J by 1 base, with 11 bases between. This CDR3 region has 14 residues. The CDR3 coding sequence is TGCGCCAGCAGCCCCCTAGGGGGGAACACTGAAGCTTTCTTT. Translating gives CASSPLGGNTEAFF.

As DNA, the CDR3 is TGTGCCAGCAGCCGGGTCTCTGGGGCCAACGTCCTGACTTTC. Amino acids: CASSRVSGANVLTF. The chain uses TRBV14 and TRBJ2-6; D ambiguous. Between the trimmed V and J ends, which lost 4 bases and 0 bases, there was a span of 4 bases. The CDR3 is 14 amino acids. The germline V gene encodes CDR1 SGHDN and CDR2 FVKESK.

The V gene is TRBV7-9, the J gene TRBJ2-1; D possibly matches TRBD1 or TRBD2 (5 bases each). The CDR3 totals 12 residues. Trimming removed 1 base at V and 9 bases at J, with 7 bases between. Germline loops: CDR1 SEHNR, CDR2 FQNEAQ (reference sequence). CDR3 in DNA: TGTGCCAGCAGCTTAGGGGGGATTGAGCAGTTCTTC. It is translated as CASSLGGIEQFF.

The gene calls are TRBV15 and TRBJ1-2, with D perhaps TRBD1 (6 bases). Germline loops: CDR1 LNHNV, CDR2 YYDKDF (reference sequence). Trimming left V 0 bases short and J 8 bases short, with 13 bases between. This CDR3 contains 14 residues. This CDR3 is CATSREARGSGYTF. The CDR3 bases are TGTGCCACCAGCAGAGAGGCCAGGGGATCCGGCTACACCTTC.

The chain joins TRBV27 to TRBJ2-7; 10 positions agree with TRBD1. CDR3 size: 14 residues. Germline loops: CDR1 MNHEY, CDR2 SMNVEV (reference sequence). Trimming at V came to 5 bases and at J to 4 bases, leaving 5 bases not matched to a gene. Here the CDR3 DNA reads TGTGCCAGCAGTATGACAGGGGGCGTTTACGAGCAGTACTTC. Protein: CASSMTGGVYEQYF.

This chain links TRBV6-2 or TRBV6-3 with TRBJ2-3, with D perhaps TRBD1 (6 bases). The CDR3 extends over 14 amino acids. CDR1 is MNHEY and CDR2 is SVGEGT in the germline V gene. Trimming removed 0 bases from V and 5 bases from J, with 9 bases in between. CDR3 residues: CASSYSQGRDTQYF. The CDR3 bases are TGTGCCAGCAGTTACTCCCAGGGGAGAGATACGCAGTATTTT.

This chain connects TRBV13 to TRBJ2-1; 10 bases align to TRBD2. Trimming at V came to 4 bases and at J to 7 bases, leaving 13 bases not matched to a gene. Germline V CDR1 and CDR2: PRHDT, FYEKMQ (reference sequence). This CDR3 region has 17 residues. The CDR3 loop reads CASSSQEREGQRNEQFF. The CDR3 coding sequence is TGTGCCAGCAGCTCCCAAGAGCGGGAGGGCCAAAGAAATGAGCAGTTCTTC.

V is TRBV6-5 and J is TRBJ2-3; D possibly corresponds to TRBD2 (6 bases). From germline, CDR1 is MNHEY and CDR2 SVGAGI. Trimming took off 6 bases at V and 0 bases at J, with 13 bases between the two ends. This CDR3 is built from 15 residues. The CDR3 DNA is TGTGCCAGCAGACTTAGCGGAACCAGCACAGATACGCAGTATTTT. The encoded protein is CASRLSGTSTDTQYF.

The CDR3 coding sequence is TGTGCCAGTAGTCCGGGACAGGGCCGACAGCCCCAGCATTTT. This translates into CASSPGQGRQPQHF. J is TRBJ1-5 and V is TRBV19, with 9 bases fitting TRBD1. CDR1 and CDR2 from the germline V gene are LNHDA and SQIVND (reference sequence). V gave up 5 bases and J gave up 7 bases; unmatched junction bases: 6. CDR3 length: 14 amino acids.

This sequence joins TRBV18 and TRBJ1-2; a possible D gene is TRBD1 (6 bases). This CDR3 spans 15 amino acids. Germline V gene data show CDR1 as KGHSH and CDR2 as LQKENI. The V end was cut by 3 bases, the J end by 3 bases, with 14 bases between. The CDR3 spells CASSPDGRGDYGYTF. In DNA, the CDR3 is TGTGCCAGCTCACCCGACGGAAGGGGGGACTATGGCTACACCTTC.

Written as DNA, the CDR3 is TGTGCCAGCAGCTTAAGTAGGGGAGGCTATGGCTACACCTTC. It encodes CASSLSRGGYGYTF. The chain combines TRBV7-2 with TRBJ1-2; tentative D call: TRBD1 (5 bases). CDR1 and CDR2 from the germline V gene are SGHTA and FQGNSA. There are 14 residues in the CDR3. V lost 2 bases and J 4 bases, leaving 11 bases between the germline ends.

J is TRBJ1-5 and V is TRBV30; D gene unclear. The CDR3 totals 13 residues. V gave up 2 bases and J gave up 2 bases, with 7 bases separating them. Germline V gives CDR1 GTSNPN, CDR2 SVGIG (reference sequence). CDR3 sequence (DNA): TGTGCCTGGAGTTCAGGAGGCAATCAGCCCCAGCATTTT. This sequence encodes CAWSSGGNQPQHF.

This rearrangement joins TRBV14 to TRBJ1-2; D unclear. V was pared by 4 bases and J by 4 bases, with 16 bases between. CDR3 size: 15 residues. Germline CDR1 is SGHDN and CDR2 is FVKESK. As DNA, the CDR3 is TGTGCCAGCAGCCTCTCCACCCACGGAGTCTATGGCTACACCTTC. Amino acids: CASSLSTHGVYGYTF.

The rearrangement uses TRBV7-2 and TRBJ2-3, with a possible D match to TRBD2 (6 bases). V was shortened by 5 bases and J by 1 base, with 13 bases between the two germline ends. Germline-derived CDR1 and CDR2 are SGHTA and FQGNSA. The CDR3 contains 15 residues. The CDR3 region has the DNA TGTGCCAGCAGCCCGCTGGGCGGGGGCACAGATACGCAGTATTTT. Its protein product is CASSPLGGGTDTQYF.